A single TCR beta chain is shown here with its context. No antigen is known for it. This entry belongs to a study of CD8+ T cells in alopecia areata. RNA, once extracted, was reverse transcribed into cDNA for use as the sequencing template. Method: immunoSEQ multiplex PCR; TCRdb's copy keeps in-frame clones and lacks some. The sample yields 110,000 to 150,000 clones, approximately 51% seen once. Alopecia areata patients gave lesional scalp punch biopsies and peripheral blood samples. Both CD4+ and CD8+ T cells were separated by sorting PBMCs. Overall study results and limits: Scalp specimens additionally yield sequences from normal skin's resident alphabeta T cells.

CDR1 is SGHDT, CDR2 YYEEEE, per germline. J was trimmed by 6 bases and V by 0 bases; bases with no gene match: 7. The CDR3 totals 15 residues. The TCR was taken from a human donor with alopecia areata. The rearrangement uses TRBV5-6 and TRBJ2-7; 9 positions match TRBD1. This specimen consisted of CD4+ T cells sorted from blood, obtained at week 0. The CDR3 bases are TGTGCCAGCAGCTTGGCCGGGACAGGGCGAACCGAGCAGTACTTC. Protein sequence: CASSLAGTGRTEQYF. Together with reference TRBV5-6 and TRBJ2-7, the CDR3 gives the full variable domain: DAGVTQSPTHLIKTRGQQVTLRCSPKSGHDTVSWYQQALGQGPQFIFQYYEEEERQRGNFPDRFSGHQFPNYSSELNVNALLLGDSALYLCASSLAGTGRTEQYFGPGTRLTVT.